This T cell receptor beta chain was recorded in a study of beta chain features in type 1 diabetes. Points on this clone: What it binds is unknown.

Study-wide findings and caveats: Type 1 diabetes patients had TCRB CDR3s that were shorter (moderately but significantly so) in all four CD4+ subsets.

What was sequenced were expressed TCRB transcripts, since all of the isolated RNA had been reverse transcribed. Libraries were prepared by immunoSEQ multiplex PCR; TCRdb keeps only in-frame clonotypes and omits some of them. The sample shows hundreds of thousands of clones, around 15% of them seen only once. CDR1 is SEHNR and CDR2 is FQNEAQ in the germline V gene (reference sequence). This CDR3 region has 14 residues. The V and J ends lost 5 bases and 5 bases respectively, with 15 bases between them. Sequenced material: naive CD4+ T cells from blood. The J gene is TRBJ1-1, the V gene TRBV7-9, with D tentatively TRBD1 (5 bases). The clonotype was recovered from a man between 18 and 29 years old with type 1 diabetes. DNA of the CDR3: TGTGCCAGCAGCAAGATGAGGGGAGGGACTGAAGCTTTCTTT. Residues: CASSKMRGGTEAFF.